The 14 T cell receptor beta chains listed next were all sequenced from one sample in a study of long-term antiretroviral therapy in people with HIV. The authors ran the immunoSEQ assay, v3.0, at survey level. Some clones are missing from TCRdb's copy, which holds only in-frame ones; the method was immunoSEQ multiplex PCR. The sample carries over 20,000 clones, about 86% recorded once. The specimen was unsorted PBMCs, collected 3 years after starting antiretroviral therapy. The receptors here all came from a man younger than 30 with HIV.

This sequence joins TRBV5-4 and TRBJ1-1; D unclear. With 0 bases removed from V and 7 bases from J, the gap between germline ends came to 4 bases. CDR3 length: 11 amino acids. The germline V gene has CDR1 SGHNT and CDR2 YYREEE (reference sequence). CDR3 protein: CASSLGFEAFF. The DNA for the CDR3 is TGTGCCAGCAGCTTGGGATTTGAAGCTTTCTTT. Full variable domain (rest looked up from reference TRBV5-4 and TRBJ1-1): ETGVTQSPTHLIKTRGQQVTLRCSSQSGHNTVSWYQQALGQGPQFIFQYYREEENGRGNFPPRFSGLQFPNYSSELNVNALELDDSALYLCASSLGFEAFFGQGTRLTVV.

This chain uses TRBV19 with TRBJ2-3, with TRBD1 matching over 8 bases. CDR3 length: 13 amino acids. Germline V gene lookup returns CDR1 LNHDA and CDR2 SQIVND (reference sequence). The ends lost 7 bases at V and 3 bases at J; junction bases unmatched: 3. The CDR3: CASTTGGTDTQYF. The CDR3 nucleotides are TGTGCCAGTACAACAGGGGGTACAGATACGCAGTATTTT.

The chain is built from TRBV27 and TRBJ2-1; D unclear. Germline V gene lookup returns CDR1 MNHEY and CDR2 SMNVEV (reference sequence). V lost 3 bases, J lost 3 bases, and 12 bases lay in between. The CDR3 is 15 residues long. The CDR3 DNA is TGTGCCAGCAGTTTTTTGGGGTGGGGCTACAATGAGCAGTTCTTC. The encoded protein is CASSFLGWGYNEQFF.

The CDR3, as DNA: TGCGCCAGCAGCCAAAACAGGGGCTTGAACACTGAAGCTTTCTTT. Protein sequence: CASSQNRGLNTEAFF. This chain links TRBV4-1 with TRBJ1-1; TRBD1 matches 7 bases. From germline, CDR1 is MGHRA and CDR2 YSYEKL. The V and J ends lost 2 bases and 0 bases, in that order; junction bases with no gene match: 3. The CDR3 runs to 15 residues.

The gene calls are TRBV4-1 and TRBJ1-2; D remains unclear. This CDR3 has 12 residues. Trimming took 5 bases from V and 3 from J, leaving 7 bases between them. The germline CDR1 and CDR2 sequences are MGHRA and YSYEKL. The CDR3 nucleotides are TGCGCCAGCAGCTTCGGGGACTATGGCTACACCTTC. The encoded protein is CASSFGDYGYTF.

The V and J genes are TRBV28 and TRBJ1-2; TRBD1 aligns across 10 bases. The junction had 9 bases not matched to a gene; V was cut back by 4 bases and J by 10 bases. The CDR3 sequence is 14 residues long. Germline V gene lookup returns CDR1 MDHEN and CDR2 SYDVKM. The CDR3 loop reads CASSSTGGPLYYTF. As DNA, the CDR3 is TGTGCCAGCAGTTCGACAGGGGGCCCTCTCTACTACACCTTC.

The chain recombines TRBV28 with TRBJ2-1; D unclear. Germline V gives CDR1 MDHEN, CDR2 SYDVKM. With 6 bases removed from V and 4 bases from J, the gap between germline ends came to 7 bases. The length of the CDR3 is 12 residues. The CDR3 is CASSTSYNEQFF. The CDR3 DNA reads as TGTGCCAGCAGCACATCTTACAATGAGCAGTTCTTC.

This chain uses TRBV6-5 with TRBJ2-4; 11 nucleotides agree with TRBD1. The germline V gene encodes CDR1 MNHEY and CDR2 SVGAGI. Unmatched junction bases numbered 2, after V lost 5 bases and J lost 8 bases. This CDR3 has 13 amino acids. The CDR3 sequence: CASSRDRGYIQYF. The CDR3 nucleotides are TGTGCCAGCAGTCGGGACAGGGGGTACATTCAGTACTTC.

The chain combines TRBV2 with TRBJ1-6; a possible D gene is TRBD1 (6 bases). Germline-derived CDR1 and CDR2 are SNHLY and FYNNEI. The V and J ends lost 0 bases and 8 bases respectively, with 11 bases between them. CDR3 size: 15 residues. CDR3 nucleotides: TGTGCCAGCAGTGAAGCACAACAGGGTTATTCACCCCTCCACTTT. It encodes CASSEAQQGYSPLHF. Full variable domain (outside the CDR3, taken from reference TRBV2 and TRBJ1-6): EPEVTQTPSHQVTQMGQEVILRCVPISNHLYFYWYRQILGQKVEFLVSFYNNEISEKSEIFDDQFSVERPDGSNFTLKIRSTKLEDSAMYFCASSEAQQGYSPLHFGNGTRLTVT.

This chain joins TRBV6-1 and TRBJ2-7, with no clear D. With 6 bases removed from V and 0 bases from J, the gap between germline ends came to 6 bases. The length of the CDR3 is 12 residues. Germline lookup yields CDR1 MNHNS and CDR2 SASEGT. Here the CDR3 reads CASSRSSYEQYV. CDR3 sequence (DNA): TGTGCCAGCAGCCGCAGCTCCTACGAGCAGTACGTC.

In its sample, this clone was seen a few times. CDR3 bases: TGTGCCAGCAGTTACTCGGGCGGGGTAGATCAGCCCCAGCATTTT. It translates to CASSYSGGVDQPQHF. The rearrangement joins TRBV6-6 to TRBJ1-5; D is unresolved. V was pared by 0 bases and J by 5 bases, with 11 bases between. The CDR3 totals 15 residues. Germline loops: CDR1 MNHNY, CDR2 SVGAGI (reference sequence).

The V gene is TRBV4-2, the J gene TRBJ1-5, with a tentative D call TRBD1 (5 bases). This CDR3 comprises 16 residues. The germline V gene encodes CDR1 LGHNA and CDR2 YNFKEQ. V was cut by 4 bases and J by 1 base, with 14 bases left in between. The CDR3 region has the DNA TGTGCCAGCAGCCCCAAGTCCGGGACGAGCAATCAGCCCCAGCATTTT. Its protein product is CASSPKSGTSNQPQHF.

This clone was picked up a small number of times. The chain links TRBV28 to TRBJ1-1; TRBD1 matches at 10 bases. V dropped 5 bases and J dropped 10; count of bases not matched to a gene: 10. CDR1 and CDR2 from the germline V gene are MDHEN and SYDVKM. The CDR3 is 14 amino acids. CDR3 bases: TGTGCCAGCAGTATACAGACAGGGGGCGCACGAGCTTTCTTT. Residues: CASSIQTGGARAFF.

DNA of the CDR3: TGCAGCGTTGGGGCGGGGGGATCCACAGATACGCAGTATTTT. Translated: CSVGAGGSTDTQYF. The chain links TRBV29-1 to TRBJ2-3; TRBD2 matches 8 bases. CDR1 is SQVTM and CDR2 is ANQGSEA in the germline V gene. The V gene end was trimmed by 4 bases and the J gene end by 2 bases; junction bases not matched to a gene: 5. This CDR3 comprises 14 residues.